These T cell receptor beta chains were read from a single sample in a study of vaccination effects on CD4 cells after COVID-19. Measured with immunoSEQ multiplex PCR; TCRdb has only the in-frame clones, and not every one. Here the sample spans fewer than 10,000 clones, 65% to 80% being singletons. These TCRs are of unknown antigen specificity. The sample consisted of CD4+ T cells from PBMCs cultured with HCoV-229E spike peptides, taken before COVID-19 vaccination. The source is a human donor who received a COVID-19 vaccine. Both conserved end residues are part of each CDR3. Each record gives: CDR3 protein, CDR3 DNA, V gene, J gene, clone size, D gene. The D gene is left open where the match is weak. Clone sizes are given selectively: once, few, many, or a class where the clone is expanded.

CDR3: CASSLGSTGNGELFF
DNA: TGTGCCAGCAGTTTGGGCTCCACGGGGAACGGGGAGCTGTTTTTT
V: TRBV2
J: TRBJ2-2
size: .
D: .

CDR3: CASSQATSGSWEQYF
DNA: TGCGCCAGCAGCCAAGCGACTAGCGGGTCATGGGAGCAGTACTTC
V: TRBV4-1
J: TRBJ2-7
size: .
D: TRBD2

CDR3: CASSLDGLYGYTF
DNA: TGTGCCAGCAGTTTAGACGGCCTCTATGGCTACACCTTC
V: TRBV12-3/TRBV12-4
J: TRBJ1-2
size: .
D: .

CDR3: CASSFHGTDTQYF
DNA: TGTGCCAGCAGTTTTCATGGCACAGATACGCAGTATTTT
V: TRBV12-3/TRBV12-4
J: TRBJ2-3
size: few
D: .

CDR3: CASSPRLGGDTQYF
DNA: TGTGCCAGCAGTCCCAGACTAGGAGGAGATACGCAGTATTTT
V: TRBV6-2/TRBV6-3
J: TRBJ2-3
size: .
D: .

CDR3: CASSQGRGGRGINEQFF
DNA: TGCGCCAGCAGTCAAGGACGTGGCGGTCGCGGAATCAATGAGCAGTTCTTC
V: TRBV23-1
J: TRBJ2-1
size: .
D: .

CDR3: CASTSQVDTEAFF
DNA: TGTGCCAGCACCTCGCAGGTGGACACTGAAGCTTTCTTT
V: TRBV2
J: TRBJ1-1
size: few
D: .

CDR3: CAWSRAGTGTYEQYF
DNA: TGTGCCTGGAGTAGGGCCGGGACGGGTACCTACGAGCAGTACTTC
V: TRBV30
J: TRBJ2-7
size: .
D: .

CDR3: CATSRDWETQYF
DNA: TGTGCCACCAGCAGAGATTGGGAGACCCAGTACTTC
V: TRBV15
J: TRBJ2-5
size: .
D: .

CDR3: CASSSGTGLREGGNTIYF
DNA: TGTGCCAGCAGTTCCGGGACAGGGCTAAGGGAGGGTGGAAACACCATATATTTT
V: TRBV27
J: TRBJ1-3
size: .
D: TRBD1

CDR3: CASSLGAVNYGYTF
DNA: TGTGCCAGCAGCTTAGGAGCGGTGAACTATGGCTACACCTTC
V: TRBV7-6
J: TRBJ1-2
size: .
D: .

CDR3: CASRDSGGASPLHF
DNA: TGCGCCAGCAGGGACTCAGGGGGCGCTTCACCCCTCCACTTT
V: TRBV5-1
J: TRBJ1-6
size: .
D: TRBD1

CDR3: CASRRHSGNTIYF
DNA: TGTGCCAGCAGGCGCCACTCTGGAAACACCATATATTTT
V: TRBV6-5
J: TRBJ1-3
size: .
D: .

CDR3: CASSIRTGGYNEQFF
DNA: TGTGCCAGTAGTATTCGGACAGGGGGGTACAATGAGCAGTTCTTC
V: TRBV19
J: TRBJ2-1
size: .
D: TRBD1

CDR3: CASSSTGTDNRGQETQYF
DNA: TGTGCCAGCAGCTCTACCGGGACAGACAACCGAGGACAAGAGACCCAGTACTTC
V: TRBV5-6
J: TRBJ2-5
size: .
D: TRBD1

CDR3: CASSESQVPNYGYTF
DNA: TGTGCCAGCAGTGAATCACAGGTCCCTAACTATGGCTACACCTTC
V: TRBV25-1
J: TRBJ1-2
size: .
D: .

CDR3: CASSLRDRVGSPLHF
DNA: TGTGCCAGCAGCCTCCGCGACAGGGTAGGGTCACCCCTCCACTTT
V: TRBV3-1/TRBV3-2
J: TRBJ1-6
size: .
D: TRBD1

CDR3: CASSPGSPNEKLFF
DNA: TGTGCCAGCAGCCCAGGGTCCCCTAATGAAAAACTGTTTTTT
V: TRBV7-2
J: TRBJ1-4
size: once
D: .

CDR3: CASTIPGQGTDTQYF
DNA: TGTGCCAGCACCATACCCGGACAGGGCACAGATACGCAGTATTTT
V: TRBV6-5
J: TRBJ2-3
size: .
D: TRBD1

CDR3: CASSYGGAGAEAFF
DNA: TGTGCCAGCAGTTACGGGGGGGCCGGCGCTGAAGCTTTCTTT
V: TRBV6-5
J: TRBJ1-1
size: once
D: .

CDR3: CASSSGGTPNYGYTF
DNA: TGCGCCAGCAGCTCTGGGGGGACACCCAACTATGGCTACACCTTC
V: TRBV5-1
J: TRBJ1-2
size: .
D: .

CDR3: CATSSALGQVSNEQFF
DNA: TGTGCCACCAGCAGCGCTTTAGGACAGGTCTCCAATGAGCAGTTCTTC
V: TRBV15
J: TRBJ2-1
size: few
D: TRBD1

CDR3: CASSPRTSGGDYEQYF
DNA: TGCGCCAGCAGCCCAAGAACTAGCGGCGGGGACTACGAGCAGTACTTC
V: TRBV5-1
J: TRBJ2-7
size: .
D: TRBD2

CDR3: CASSSGQGGTDTQYF
DNA: TGCGCCAGCAGCTCCGGACAGGGCGGCACAGATACGCAGTATTTT
V: TRBV5-1
J: TRBJ2-3
size: .
D: TRBD1

CDR3: CATSRETRLAEQFF
DNA: TGTGCCACCAGCAGAGAGACTAGGCTAGCGGAGCAGTTCTTC
V: TRBV15
J: TRBJ2-1
size: .
D: .

CDR3: CASSYNPRKNLLNTEAFF
DNA: TGCGCCAGCAGCTACAACCCCAGAAAAAATCTTCTGAACACTGAAGCTTTCTTT
V: TRBV5-1
J: TRBJ1-1
size: .
D: .

CDR3: CASRGSGIYEQYF
DNA: TGTGCCAGTAGAGGGTCTGGGATCTACGAGCAGTACTTC
V: TRBV12-3/TRBV12-4
J: TRBJ2-7
size: once
D: .

CDR3: CASSLGRGGSSYEQYF
DNA: TGTGCCAGCAGCTTAGGGCGGGGGGGGAGCTCCTACGAGCAGTACTTC
V: TRBV5-4
J: TRBJ2-7
size: .
D: TRBD2

CDR3: CASSLAGTQNTEAFF
DNA: TGTGCCAGCAGCTTAGCAGGGACCCAGAACACTGAAGCTTTCTTT
V: TRBV11-2
J: TRBJ1-1
size: .
D: .

CDR3: CASSQTGTGNTIYF
DNA: TGTGCCAGCAGTCAGACAGGGACTGGAAACACCATATATTTT
V: TRBV28
J: TRBJ1-3
size: .
D: TRBD1